This T cell receptor (beta chain) was captured in a study of beta chain features in type 1 diabetes. Study context: The patients were much like the healthy donors in age, gender and cell yields. Findings and limits, study-wide: Moderately but significantly shorter TCRB CDR3s were found in Type 1 diabetes patients in all four CD4+ subsets. The VDJ junctions of type 1 diabetes patients carried fewer insertions and more deletions.

Concerning this clone itself: Its antigen is still unknown.

Expressed TCRB transcripts were sequenced after all isolated RNA was converted to cDNA. Method: immunoSEQ multiplex PCR; TCRdb's copy keeps in-frame clones and lacks some. Counted here are 120,000 or so clones, approximately 15% occurring once; the ten biggest clones make up around 2.6%. The CDR3 extends over 13 amino acids. Trimming took 2 bases from V and 6 from J, leaving 14 bases between them. CDR1 is GTSNPN and CDR2 is SVGIG in the germline V gene (reference sequence). The receptor was derived from a man between 18 and 29 years old with type 1 diabetes. This rearrangement joins TRBV30 to TRBJ2-7; D unresolved. The sample comprised central memory CD4+ T cells from blood. The CDR3 region has the DNA TGTGCCTGGAGTCCGGGTCTTCAAAGCGAGCAGTACTTC. As protein: CAWSPGLQSEQYF.